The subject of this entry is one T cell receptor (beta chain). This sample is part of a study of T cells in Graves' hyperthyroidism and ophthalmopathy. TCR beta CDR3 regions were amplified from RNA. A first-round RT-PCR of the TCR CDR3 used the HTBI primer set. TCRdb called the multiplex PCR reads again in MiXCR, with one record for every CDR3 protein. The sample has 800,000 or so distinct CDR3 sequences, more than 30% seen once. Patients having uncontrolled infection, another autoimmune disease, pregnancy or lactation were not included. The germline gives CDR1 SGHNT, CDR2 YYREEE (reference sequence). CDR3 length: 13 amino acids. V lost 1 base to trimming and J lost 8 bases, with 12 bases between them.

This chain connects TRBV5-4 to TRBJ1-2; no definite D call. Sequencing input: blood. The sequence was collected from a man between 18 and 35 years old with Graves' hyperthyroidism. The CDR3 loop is CASSLSQYLGYTF. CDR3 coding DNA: TGTGCCAGCAGCTTGTCACAGTATTTGGGCTACACCTTC.